This entry concerns a single T cell receptor beta chain. The CDR3 is 13 amino acids. Germline V CDR1 and CDR2: SEHNR, FQNEAQ (reference sequence). V was shortened by 5 bases and J by 4 bases, with 11 bases between the two germline ends. The data are from a study of blood T cell repertoires in COVID-19. TCRdb keeps only in-frame clones here, not all; method: immunoSEQ multiplex PCR. The table includes 120,000 to 150,000 clones, around four fifths detected once. The rearrangement uses TRBV7-9 and TRBJ1-1; perhaps TRBD1 as D (5 bases). The receptor's source is a woman between 35 and 50 years old who had recovered from COVID-19. Sequencing was carried out using PBMCs or T cells enriched from blood (not recorded which). CDR3 in amino acids: CASSQGGGTEAFF. The CDR3, as DNA: TGTGCCAGCAGCCAGGGAGGAGGCACTGAAGCTTTCTTT.